Listed below are T cell receptor beta chains from one sample, sequenced in a study of CD8+ T cells in alopecia areata. Sequencing used immunoSEQ multiplex PCR; TCRdb keeps in-frame clones, though not all of them. Found here are around 140,000 clones, about 47% of them singletons; the top ten hold approximately 1%. The sample was CD4+ T cells sorted from blood, taken at week 0. Receptor source: a human donor with alopecia areata. CDR3s include the opening cysteine and the closing phenylalanine or tryptophan. A D gene is named only where the DNA matches it firmly. A clone size is listed for some rows: how often the clone was seen (once, few, many), or a class if it is expanded.

size	D	V	J	CDR3	DNA
-	-	TRBV30	TRBJ2-5	CAWSFSQETQYF	TGTGCCTGGAGTTTTTCGCAAGAGACCCAGTACTTC
-	-	TRBV29-1	TRBJ2-1	CSVDSLANEQFF	TGCAGCGTTGATTCGCTAGCAAATGAGCAGTTCTTC
-	-	TRBV2	TRBJ1-1	CASSTDMNTEAFF	TGTGCCAGCTCAACCGACATGAACACTGAAGCTTTCTTT
few	TRBD2	TRBV15	TRBJ2-1	CATSRGPGREIYNEQFF	TGTGCCACCAGCAGAGGCCCAGGGCGGGAGATCTACAATGAGCAGTTCTTC
-	-	TRBV7-2	TRBJ2-3	CASSFRMDTQYF	TGTGCCAGCAGCTTTAGAATGGATACGCAGTATTTT
-	-	TRBV30	TRBJ2-6	CAWSCQGGANVLTF	TGTGCCTGGAGTTGTCAAGGGGGGGCCAACGTCCTGACTTTC
-	-	TRBV7-8	TRBJ1-1	CASSPGKRAFF	TGTGCCAGCAGCCCGGGGAAGCGGGCTTTCTTT
few	-	TRBV5-1	TRBJ1-1	CASSGPLWGTEAFF	TGCGCCAGCAGTGGACCCCTCTGGGGCACTGAAGCTTTCTTT
-	TRBD2	TRBV6-5	TRBJ2-7	CASSYSGGTNPYEQYF	TGTGCCAGCAGTTACTCGGGGGGGACTAACCCCTACGAGCAGTACTTC
-	-	TRBV9	TRBJ2-1	CASSVGTRFEQFF	TGTGCCAGCAGCGTAGGCACTAGATTTGAGCAGTTCTTC
-	-	TRBV2	TRBJ2-6	CASKNRESGANVLTF	TGTGCCAGCAAGAATCGGGAGTCTGGGGCCAACGTCCTGACTTTC
few	-	TRBV18	TRBJ2-7	CASSPGRAHEQYF	TGTGCCAGCTCACCGGGCAGGGCCCACGAGCAGTACTTC
few	TRBD1	TRBV5-6	TRBJ1-2	CASSLWFRQGADYGYTF	TGTGCCAGCAGCTTGTGGTTTAGGCAGGGGGCAGACTATGGCTACACCTTC
-	-	TRBV4-1	TRBJ2-7	CASSHAGTYYEQYF	TGCGCCAGCAGCCATGCCGGGACCTACTACGAGCAGTACTTC
-	TRBD2	TRBV7-8	TRBJ2-3	CASSGNGREGGTDTQYF	TGTGCCAGCAGCGGCAACGGGAGGGAAGGGGGCACAGATACGCAGTATTTT
few	TRBD1	TRBV28	TRBJ1-4	CASRRGQGPEKLFF	TGTGCCAGCAGACGGGGACAGGGACCTGAAAAACTGTTTTTT
few	-	TRBV5-1	TRBJ1-3	CASRRGSGNTIYF	TGCGCCAGCAGAAGAGGCTCTGGAAACACCATATATTTT
-	-	TRBV2	TRBJ1-5	CASSGTVGIRSNQPQHF	TGTGCCAGCAGTGGGACAGTGGGTATAAGGAGCAATCAGCCCCAGCATTTT
-	TRBD1	TRBV15	TRBJ1-5	CATSNVGQFSNQPQHF	TGTGCCACCAGCAACGTGGGACAGTTTAGCAATCAGCCCCAGCATTTT
few	TRBD1	TRBV29-1	TRBJ1-3	CSVTLGTGGNTIYF	TGCAGCGTCACCCTCGGGACAGGGGGAAACACCATATATTTT
-	TRBD2	TRBV29-1	TRBJ2-1	CSVKFSGGTLNEQFF	TGCAGCGTTAAGTTTTCGGGGGGTACCCTCAATGAGCAGTTCTTC
-	-	TRBV30	TRBJ2-6	CAGRGSGANVLTF	TGTGCCGGAAGAGGCTCTGGGGCCAACGTCCTGACTTTC
few	-	TRBV21-1	TRBJ1-5	CASSKARQVRSSNQPQHF	TGTGCCAGCAGCAAAGCTCGGCAGGTCCGGAGTAGCAATCAGCCCCAGCATTTT
few	-	TRBV5-6	TRBJ1-2	CASSLLTAANYGYTF	TGTGCCAGCAGCTTGTTGACAGCCGCTAACTATGGCTACACCTTC
-	-	TRBV15	TRBJ2-5	CATSRDREETQYF	TGTGCCACCAGCAGAGATCGGGAAGAGACCCAGTACTTC
-	-	TRBV5-1	TRBJ2-5	CASSFGDSETQYF	TGCGCCAGCAGCTTTGGGGATTCAGAGACCCAGTACTTC
-	-	TRBV30	TRBJ2-3	CAWSLRPIVWESDTQYF	TGTGCCTGGAGCCTTCGACCGATTGTGTGGGAGTCGGATACGCAGTATTTT
few	TRBD2	TRBV27	TRBJ2-3	CASSSGTSGSADTQYF	TGTGCCAGCAGTTCCGGGACTAGCGGGAGTGCAGATACGCAGTATTTT
few	TRBD1	TRBV29-1	TRBJ2-7	CSVLGQGPLEQYF	TGCAGCGTACTGGGACAGGGCCCTCTCGAGCAGTACTTC
few	TRBD1	TRBV29-1	TRBJ2-7	CSVAPRQGRNPLIYEQYF	TGCAGCGTTGCCCCGCGACAGGGCCGCAACCCTCTAATCTACGAGCAGTACTTC
-	-	TRBV11-2	TRBJ2-2	CASSLGQQNTGELFF	TGTGCCAGCAGCTTAGGCCAGCAGAACACCGGGGAGCTGTTTTTT
-	-	TRBV18	TRBJ1-2	CASSPGGEFYGYTF	TGTGCCAGCTCACCTGGGGGTGAGTTCTATGGCTACACCTTC